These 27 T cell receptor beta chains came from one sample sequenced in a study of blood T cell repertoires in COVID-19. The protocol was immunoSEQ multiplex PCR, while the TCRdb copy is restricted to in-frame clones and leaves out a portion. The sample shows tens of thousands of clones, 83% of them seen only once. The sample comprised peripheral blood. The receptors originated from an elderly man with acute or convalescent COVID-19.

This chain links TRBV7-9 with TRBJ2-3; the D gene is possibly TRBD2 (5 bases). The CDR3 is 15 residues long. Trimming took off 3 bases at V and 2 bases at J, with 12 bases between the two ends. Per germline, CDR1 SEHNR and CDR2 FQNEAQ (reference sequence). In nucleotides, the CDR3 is TGTGCCAGCAGCTTCCGGGGTGCCCCCACAGATACGCAGTATTTT. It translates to CASSFRGAPTDTQYF.

DNA of the CDR3: TGTGCCAGCAGCCTGGACGAGGGGAACACTGAAGCTTTCTTT. It specifies CASSLDEGNTEAFF. The chain joins TRBV11-2 to TRBJ1-1; the D is unclear. Germline lookup yields CDR1 SGHAT and CDR2 FQNNGV. Trimming cost V 5 bases and J 1 base, with 11 bases left between them. CDR3 size: 14 residues.

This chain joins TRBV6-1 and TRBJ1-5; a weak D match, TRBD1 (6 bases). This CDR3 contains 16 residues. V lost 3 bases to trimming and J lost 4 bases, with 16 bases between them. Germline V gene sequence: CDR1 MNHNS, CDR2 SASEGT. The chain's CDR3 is CASSDFLVGANQPQHF. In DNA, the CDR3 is TGTGCCAGCAGTGACTTCCTAGTGGGGGCGAATCAGCCCCAGCATTTT.

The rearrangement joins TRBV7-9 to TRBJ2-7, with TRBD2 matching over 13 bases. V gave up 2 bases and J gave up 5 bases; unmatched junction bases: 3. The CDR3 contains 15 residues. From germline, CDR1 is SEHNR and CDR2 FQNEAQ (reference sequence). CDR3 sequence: CASSLTGLAGDEQYF. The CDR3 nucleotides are TGTGCCAGCAGCTTAACAGGACTAGCGGGAGACGAGCAGTACTTC.

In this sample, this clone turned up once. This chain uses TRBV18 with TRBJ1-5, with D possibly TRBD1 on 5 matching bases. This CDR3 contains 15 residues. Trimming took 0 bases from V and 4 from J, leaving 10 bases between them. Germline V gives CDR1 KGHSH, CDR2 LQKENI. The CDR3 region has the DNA TGTGCCAGCTCACCACCAGGGGAGGGGAATCAGCCCCAGCATTTT. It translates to CASSPPGEGNQPQHF.

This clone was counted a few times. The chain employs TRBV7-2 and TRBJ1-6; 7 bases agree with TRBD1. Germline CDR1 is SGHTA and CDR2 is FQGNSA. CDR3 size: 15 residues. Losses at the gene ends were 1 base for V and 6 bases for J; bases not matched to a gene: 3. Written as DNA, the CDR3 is TGTGCCAGCAGCTTAGAGGGGACAGCTAATTCACCCCTCCACTTT. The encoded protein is CASSLEGTANSPLHF.

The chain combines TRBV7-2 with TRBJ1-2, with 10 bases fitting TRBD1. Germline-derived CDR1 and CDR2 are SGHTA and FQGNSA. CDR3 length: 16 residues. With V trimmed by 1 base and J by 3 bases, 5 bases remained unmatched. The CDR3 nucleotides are TGTGCCAGCAGCTTAGTTGGGACAGGGGCAGACTATGGCTACACCTTC. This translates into CASSLVGTGADYGYTF.

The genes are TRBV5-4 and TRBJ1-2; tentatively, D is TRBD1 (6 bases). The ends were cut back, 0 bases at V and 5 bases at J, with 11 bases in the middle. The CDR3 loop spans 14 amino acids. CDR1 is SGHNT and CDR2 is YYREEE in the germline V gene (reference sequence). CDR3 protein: CASSLAGGAYGYTF. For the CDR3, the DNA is TGTGCCAGCAGCTTGGCGGGGGGGGCGTATGGCTACACCTTC.

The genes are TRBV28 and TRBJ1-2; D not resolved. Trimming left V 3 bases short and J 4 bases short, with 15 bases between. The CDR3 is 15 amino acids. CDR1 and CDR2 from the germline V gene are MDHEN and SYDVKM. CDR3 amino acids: CASSLPGSTGYGYTF. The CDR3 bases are TGTGCCAGCAGTTTGCCCGGGTCCACGGGCTATGGCTACACCTTC.

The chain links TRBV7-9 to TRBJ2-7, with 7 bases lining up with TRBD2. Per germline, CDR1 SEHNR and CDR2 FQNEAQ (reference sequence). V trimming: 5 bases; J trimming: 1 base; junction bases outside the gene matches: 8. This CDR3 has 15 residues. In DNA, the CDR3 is TGTGCCAGCAGCCGCAGCGGGACTCCTTCCTACGAGCAGTACTTC. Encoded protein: CASSRSGTPSYEQYF.

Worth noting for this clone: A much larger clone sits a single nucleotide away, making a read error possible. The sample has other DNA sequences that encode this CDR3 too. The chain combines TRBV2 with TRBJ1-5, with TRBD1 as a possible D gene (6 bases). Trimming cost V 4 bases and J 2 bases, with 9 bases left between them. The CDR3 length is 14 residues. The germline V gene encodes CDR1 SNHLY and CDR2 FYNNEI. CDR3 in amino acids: CASSGPGGNQPQHF. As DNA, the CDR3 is TGTGCCAGCAGTGGGCCAGGGGGCAATCAGCCCCAGCATTTT.

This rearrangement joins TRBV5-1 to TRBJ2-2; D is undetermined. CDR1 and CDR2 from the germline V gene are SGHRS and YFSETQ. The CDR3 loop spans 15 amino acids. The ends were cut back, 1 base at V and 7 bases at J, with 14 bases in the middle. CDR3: CASSLTATARGELFF. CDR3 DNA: TGCGCCAGCAGCTTGACCGCGACTGCACGCGGGGAGCTGTTTTTT.

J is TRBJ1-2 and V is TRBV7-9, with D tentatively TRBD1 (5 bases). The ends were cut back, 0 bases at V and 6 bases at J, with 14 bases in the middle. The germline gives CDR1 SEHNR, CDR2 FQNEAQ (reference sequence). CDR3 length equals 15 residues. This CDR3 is CASSLAPGRVDGYTF. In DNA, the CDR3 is TGTGCCAGCAGCTTAGCCCCGGGCAGGGTTGATGGCTACACCTTC.

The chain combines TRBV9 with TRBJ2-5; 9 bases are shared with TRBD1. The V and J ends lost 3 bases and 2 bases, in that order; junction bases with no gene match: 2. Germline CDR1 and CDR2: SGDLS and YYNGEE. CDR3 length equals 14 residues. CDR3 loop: CASSATGGQETQYF. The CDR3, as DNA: TGTGCCAGCAGCGCGACAGGGGGGCAAGAGACCCAGTACTTC.

The CDR3 loop reads CASSWGQGQNRPNSPLHF. DNA of the CDR3: TGTGCCAGCAGTTGGGGACAGGGGCAGAATAGGCCTAATTCACCCCTCCACTTT. The chain couples TRBV5-4 to TRBJ1-6; 10 bases fit TRBD1. The CDR3 length is 18 residues. V lost 5 bases, J lost 6 bases, and 14 bases stayed unmatched. Germline V gives CDR1 SGHNT, CDR2 YYREEE (reference sequence).

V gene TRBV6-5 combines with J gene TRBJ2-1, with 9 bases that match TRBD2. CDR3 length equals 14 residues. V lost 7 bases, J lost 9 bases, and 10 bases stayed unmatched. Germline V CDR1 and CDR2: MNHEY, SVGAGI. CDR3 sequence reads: CASKEGGRASEQFF. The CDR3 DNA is TGTGCCAGCAAAGAGGGCGGGAGGGCTAGTGAGCAGTTCTTC.

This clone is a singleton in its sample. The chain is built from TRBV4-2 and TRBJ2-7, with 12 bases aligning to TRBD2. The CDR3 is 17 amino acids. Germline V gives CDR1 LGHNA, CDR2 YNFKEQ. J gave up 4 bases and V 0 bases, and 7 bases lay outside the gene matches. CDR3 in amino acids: CASSQDPTSGGSYEQYF. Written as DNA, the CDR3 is TGTGCCAGCAGCCAAGATCCTACTAGCGGGGGGAGTTACGAGCAGTACTTC.

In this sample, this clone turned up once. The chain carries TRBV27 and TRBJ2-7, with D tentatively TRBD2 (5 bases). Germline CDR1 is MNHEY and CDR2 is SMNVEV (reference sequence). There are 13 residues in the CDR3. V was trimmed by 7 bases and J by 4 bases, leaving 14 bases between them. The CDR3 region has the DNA TGTGCCAGCACCAGATCCCCGGGGTACGAGCAGTACTTC. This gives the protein CASTRSPGYEQYF.

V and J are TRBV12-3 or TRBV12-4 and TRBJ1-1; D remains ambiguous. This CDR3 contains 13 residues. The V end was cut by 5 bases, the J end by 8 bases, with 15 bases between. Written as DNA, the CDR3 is TGTGCCAGCAGTCCGCGGCCGTCCGTGGAAGCTTTCTTT. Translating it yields CASSPRPSVEAFF.

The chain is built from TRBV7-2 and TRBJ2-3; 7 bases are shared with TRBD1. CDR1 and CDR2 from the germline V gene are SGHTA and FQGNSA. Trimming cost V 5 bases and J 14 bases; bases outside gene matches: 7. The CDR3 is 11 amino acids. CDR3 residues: CASSLGTEPYF. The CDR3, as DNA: TGTGCCAGCAGCCTCGGGACAGAGCCGTATTTT.

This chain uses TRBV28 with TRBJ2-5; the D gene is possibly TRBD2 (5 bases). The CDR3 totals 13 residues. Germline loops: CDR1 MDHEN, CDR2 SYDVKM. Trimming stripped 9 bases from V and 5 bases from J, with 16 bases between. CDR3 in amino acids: CASLLSGRETQYF. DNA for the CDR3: TGTGCCAGTCTCCTATCGGGAAGGGAGACCCAGTACTTC.

Here the CDR3 DNA reads TGTGCCAGCTCACCAATACACAACAGGGTCAACTACAATGAGCAGTTCTTC. This gives the protein CASSPIHNRVNYNEQFF. The V gene is TRBV18, the J gene TRBJ2-1; weak D call: TRBD1 (6 bases). From germline, CDR1 is KGHSH and CDR2 LQKENI. The CDR3 sequence is 17 residues long. The V end lost 2 bases, the J end lost 3 bases, and 17 bases lay between the germline ends.

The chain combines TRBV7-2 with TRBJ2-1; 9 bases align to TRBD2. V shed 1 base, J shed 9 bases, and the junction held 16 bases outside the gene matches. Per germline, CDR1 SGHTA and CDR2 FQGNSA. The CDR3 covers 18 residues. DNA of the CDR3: TGTGCCAGCAGCTTAGTTGTGTCGAGGGGGACTAGCATTGTTGAGCAGTTCTTC. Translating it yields CASSLVVSRGTSIVEQFF.

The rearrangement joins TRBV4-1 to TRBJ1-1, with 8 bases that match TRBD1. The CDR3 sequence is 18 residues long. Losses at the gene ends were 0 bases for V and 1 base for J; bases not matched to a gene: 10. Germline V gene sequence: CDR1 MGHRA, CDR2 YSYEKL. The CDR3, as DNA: TGCGCCAGCAGCCAAGATGCTTACGACAGGGGTTGGAACACTGAAGCTTTCTTT. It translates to CASSQDAYDRGWNTEAFF.

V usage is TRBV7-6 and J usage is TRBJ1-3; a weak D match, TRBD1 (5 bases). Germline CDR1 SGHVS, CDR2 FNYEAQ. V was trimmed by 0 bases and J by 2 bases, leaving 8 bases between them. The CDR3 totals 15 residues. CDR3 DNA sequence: TGTGCCAGCAGCTTAGCGCAGGGCGCTGGAAACACCATATATTTT. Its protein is CASSLAQGAGNTIYF.

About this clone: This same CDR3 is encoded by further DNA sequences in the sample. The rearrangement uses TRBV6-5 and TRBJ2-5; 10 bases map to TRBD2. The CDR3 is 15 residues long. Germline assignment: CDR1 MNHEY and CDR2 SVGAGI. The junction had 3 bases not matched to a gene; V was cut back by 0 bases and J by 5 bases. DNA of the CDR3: TGTGCCAGCAGTTACTCAAGCGGGAGGGGGGAGACCCAGTACTTC. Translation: CASSYSSGRGETQYF.

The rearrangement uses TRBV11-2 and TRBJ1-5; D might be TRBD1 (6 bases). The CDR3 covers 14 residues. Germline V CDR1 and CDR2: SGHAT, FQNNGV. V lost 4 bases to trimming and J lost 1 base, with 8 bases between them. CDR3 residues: CASSYDRSNQPQHF. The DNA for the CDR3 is TGTGCCAGCAGCTACGACAGGAGCAATCAGCCCCAGCATTTT.